Many counts were recorded for the clone carrying this T cell receptor (beta chain). Germline CDR1 SNHLY, CDR2 FYNNEI. Losses at the gene ends were 6 bases for V and 2 bases for J; bases not matched to a gene: 9. The CDR3 sequence is 15 residues long. Building the TCR beta libraries relied on iRepertoire HTBI primers, and CDR3 regions underwent Arm-PCR. TCRdb independently ran MiXCR on the multiplex PCR reads; one entry per CDR3 protein. The table lists roughly 420,000 distinct CDR3 sequences, 16% of them singletons, with roughly 10% in the top ten. This entry belongs to a study of regulatory T cells in long-lasting Graves disease. The time point is: newly diagnosed GD, antithyroid drugs for less than 3 months. PBMC RNA served as the TCR library source. These same records also appear under a second study, on T cells in Graves' hyperthyroidism and ophthalmopathy.

The material was peripheral blood mononuclear cells (PBMCs), obtained at new diagnosis, from a patient treated with antithyroid drugs. The receptor was isolated from a woman aged 25 to 45 with Graves disease. The chain uses TRBV2 and TRBJ2-7; 8 bases fit TRBD2. The CDR3 region has the DNA TGTGCCAGCAGGGATAGAACTAGCGGAACCTACGAGCAGTACTTC. This encodes CASRDRTSGTYEQYF.